Detailed here is one T cell receptor (beta chain). Its cognate antigen is unknown. The data belong to a study of T cells expressing NK-cell markers. Study summary: It was sorted CD3+CD56-NKG2C+, CD3+CD56+NKG2C- and CD3+CD56+NKG2C+ T cells that provided the TCR beta repertoires.

cDNA encoding TCR beta was synthesized via 5'RACE template switching incorporating UMIs. After re-calling the 5' RACE reads, TCRdb lists one entry per CDR3 protein, DNA absent. This sample contains about 370,000 distinct CDR3 sequences. CDR1 is SGHRS and CDR2 is YFSETQ in the germline V gene. The CDR3 totals 16 residues. Study conclusions and caveats: Several donors' CD3+CD56-NKG2C+ cells were dominated by the same clonotypes.

Sequencing input: blood T cells: a sorted CD56 or NKG2C T cell subset, CD4+ or CD8+ T cells, or bulk PBMC T cells (not recorded which). The V and J genes are TRBV5-1 and TRBJ2-3; TCRdb selects TRBD2, and the lack of DNA leaves this call unchecked. The TCR sequence derives from a woman aged 50 to 65 in good health. The chain's CDR3 is CASSLEISGRPDTQYF.